A single sample gave rise to the 26 T cell receptor beta chains below, sequenced in a study of CD8+CD57+ T cells in acquired aplastic anemia. The study profiled TCR beta VDJ and CDR3 using genomic DNA as template. One entry per CDR3 protein, called by TCRdb with MiXCR from the reads. The sample includes about 200,000 distinct CDR3 sequences, 30% to 40% seen only once; the top ten take 0.9% to 1.2%. Sample: sorted CD4+, CD8+, or CD8+CD57+ T cells (not recorded which) from PBMCs. These receptors all stem from a human donor in good health, serving as a control.

About this clonotype itself: Germline is not matched at one junction end, which may reflect a read error. The chain combines TRBV2 with TRBJ2-5; D is possibly TRBD1 or TRBD2 (6 bases each). The CDR3 is made up of 13 amino acids. CDR1 and CDR2 (germline): SNHLY, FYNNEI. CDR3 amino acids: CATSEGGMETQYF. The CDR3 DNA reads TGTGCCACCAGTGAGGGGGGAATGGAGACCCAGTACTTC.

In its sample, this clonotype was seen many times. The chain has TRBV7-2 and TRBJ2-3; no firm D call. CDR1 is SGHTA, CDR2 FQGNSA, per germline. CDR3 length: 15 residues. V gave up 0 bases and J gave up 2 bases, with 9 bases separating them. The CDR3 region is CASSLAGSYTDTQYF. The CDR3 DNA sequence: TGTGCCAGCAGCTTAGCCGGATCTTACACAGATACGCAGTATTTT.

The chain is built from TRBV20-1 and TRBJ2-4, with 11 bases identical to TRBD2. The CDR3 consists of 17 residues. Germline lookup yields CDR1 DFQATT and CDR2 SNEGSKA (reference sequence). The V gene end was trimmed by 6 bases and the J gene end by 0 bases; junction bases not matched to a gene: 10. The CDR3 DNA sequence: TGCAGTGCCCCTACTACTAGCGGGGGCAGAGCCAAAAACATTCAGTACTTC. The encoded protein is CSAPTTSGGRAKNIQYF.

This clonotype has a count of ten or more. This chain connects TRBV7-3 to TRBJ2-2; the D gene could be TRBD1 or TRBD2 (5 bases each). Germline V gene data show CDR1 as SGHTA and CDR2 as FQGTGA. The V and J ends lost 2 bases and 5 bases respectively, with 15 bases between them. This CDR3 region has 16 residues. The CDR3 nucleotides are TGTGCCAGCAGCTTAGAGAGGGGCGCGCGTACCGGGGAGCTGTTTTTT. It specifies CASSLERGARTGELFF.

The chain carries TRBV6-1 and TRBJ1-1, with 7 bases fitting TRBD1. This CDR3 has 14 residues. J lost 3 bases, V lost 11 bases, and 12 bases had no gene match. The germline gives CDR1 MNHNS, CDR2 SASEGT. The chain's CDR3 is CAGTDSQGDTEAFF. CDR3 coding DNA: TGTGCCGGCACGGACTCTCAGGGGGACACTGAAGCTTTCTTT.

Many counts were recorded for this clonotype. This rearrangement joins TRBV11-2 to TRBJ2-1; 9 bases line up with TRBD1. Germline loops: CDR1 SGHAT, CDR2 FQNNGV. V gave up 3 bases and J gave up 7 bases; unmatched junction bases: 13. The CDR3 has 17 residues. The CDR3 DNA sequence: TGTGCCAGCAGCTTGTACCTTCCGGGACAGGGAAGAAATGAGCAGTTCTTC. It encodes CASSLYLPGQGRNEQFF.

This clonotype was picked up a small number of times. The chain has TRBV19 and TRBJ1-5; no clear D gene. There are 10 residues in the CDR3. Trimming left V 6 bases short and J 11 bases short, with 8 bases between. Germline V gene lookup returns CDR1 LNHDA and CDR2 SQIVND (reference sequence). CDR3 DNA sequence: TGTGCCAGTAGCGGATCGGCCCAGCATTTT. It codes for CASSGSAQHF.

The rearrangement uses TRBV6-5 and TRBJ2-7; 8 bases agree with TRBD1. V lost 0 bases to trimming and J lost 3 bases; unmatched junction nucleotides: 1. CDR1 MNHEY and CDR2 SVGAGI come from the germline V gene. The CDR3 loop spans 14 amino acids. The CDR3, as DNA: TGTGCCAGCAGTTACTCTACAGGGGGCTACGAGCAGTACTTC. This codes for CASSYSTGGYEQYF.

This sequence joins TRBV6-5 and TRBJ1-6; no clear D gene. This CDR3 has 13 residues. In germline, CDR1 is MNHEY, CDR2 SVGAGI. V was shortened by 2 bases and J by 7 bases, with 6 bases between the two germline ends. CDR3 in DNA: TGTGCCAGCAGTTACGGCGAGAATTCACCCCTCCACTTT. It is translated as CASSYGENSPLHF.

This clonotype has just one count. The chain combines TRBV6-4 with TRBJ2-3, with 7 positions matching TRBD1. Trimming cost V 0 bases and J 5 bases; bases outside gene matches: 5. Germline V gives CDR1 MRHNA, CDR2 SNTAGT. CDR3 length: 15 residues. The CDR3 bases are TGTGCCAGCAGTGACTCTAGGGCAGGGGGAGATACGCAGTATTTT. As protein: CASSDSRAGGDTQYF.

This clonotype was found many times. J is TRBJ2-7 and V is TRBV7-9; unclear D gene. Trimming pared 1 base from V and 0 bases from J, leaving 10 bases between. The CDR3 length is 15 residues. CDR1 is SEHNR, CDR2 FQNEAQ, per germline (reference sequence). CDR3 sequence reads: CASSLVPGSSYEQYF. CDR3 in DNA: TGTGCCAGCAGCTTAGTACCCGGAAGCTCCTACGAGCAGTACTTC.

This clonotype was seen more than once but under ten times. The chain is built from TRBV12-3 or TRBV12-4 and TRBJ1-2, with TRBD1 matching over 9 bases. After removal of 7 bases from V and 4 bases from J, the junction contained 10 bases not matched to a gene. The length of the CDR3 is 15 residues. CDR3 DNA sequence: TGTGCCAGCACTCAGGGACAGGGAATCTTCTATGGCTACACCTTC. Protein product: CASTQGQGIFYGYTF.

The DNA of the CDR3 is TGTGCCATCAGGCCCAGTTCGCTAGCGGGGGGCACAGATACGCAGTATTTT. It codes for CAIRPSSLAGGTDTQYF. The V call is TRBV10-3, the J call TRBJ2-3; 10 nucleotides line up with TRBD2. Germline V gene data show CDR1 as ENHRY and CDR2 as SYGVKD. The CDR3 contains 17 residues. V gave up 6 bases and J gave up 1 base; unmatched junction bases: 10.

The sample holds many counts of this clonotype. The chain couples TRBV5-1 to TRBJ2-7; D is unclear. V was cut by 1 base and J by 0 bases, with 11 bases left in between. Per the germline V gene, CDR1 is SGHRS and CDR2 is YFSETQ. The CDR3 loop spans 15 amino acids. The CDR3 loop is CASSLQDGSSYEQYF. DNA of the CDR3: TGCGCCAGCAGCTTGCAGGACGGTAGCTCCTACGAGCAGTACTTC.

The chain combines TRBV20-1 with TRBJ2-1, with D perhaps matching TRBD1 (6 bases). Germline-derived CDR1 and CDR2 are DFQATT and SNEGSKA (reference sequence). The CDR3 contains 15 residues. The ends were cut back, 0 bases at V and 6 bases at J, with 15 bases in the middle. CDR3 bases: TGCAGTGCTAGAGACCGGGTAAGGGGGATCAATGAGCAGTTCTTC. As protein: CSARDRVRGINEQFF.

This clonotype has a count of ten or more. V usage is TRBV9 and J usage is TRBJ1-1, with a possible D match to TRBD1 (5 bases). CDR3 size: 15 residues. In germline, CDR1 is SGDLS, CDR2 YYNGEE. V gave up 0 bases and J gave up 0 bases, with 9 bases separating them. The CDR3 DNA follows: TGTGCCAGCAGCGTAGGGGGCGCGGTGAACACTGAAGCTTTCTTT. Its translation: CASSVGGAVNTEAFF.

This clonotype showed up many times. V gene TRBV12-3 or TRBV12-4 combines with J gene TRBJ1-2; a weak D match, TRBD1 (5 bases). The V end was cut by 7 bases, the J end by 0 bases, with 15 bases between. This CDR3 is 15 amino acids long. The DNA for the CDR3 is TGTGCCAGCACGACGCAGGGATCTCCTAACTATGGCTACACCTTC. It encodes CASTTQGSPNYGYTF.

A remark on this clonotype: Possible read error: a much larger clone is one base away. The V gene is TRBV20-1, the J gene TRBJ2-7, with a weak D call TRBD2 (5 bases). V shed 0 bases and J shed 3 bases, with 12 bases lying between them. This CDR3 is 14 amino acids long. Germline V gives CDR1 DFQATT, CDR2 SNEGSKA (reference sequence). This CDR3 reads CSARDQRNNYEQYF. The CDR3 region has the DNA TGCAGTGCTAGAGATCAGCGGAATAACTACGAGCAGTACTTC.

V and J are TRBV2 and TRBJ1-1, with TRBD1 identical over 9 bases. Germline V gene data show CDR1 as SNHLY and CDR2 as FYNNEI. V lost 6 bases and J lost 3; bases outside the gene matches: 8. The CDR3 is made up of 15 amino acids. The CDR3 here is CASRRDREVDTEAFF. The CDR3 bases are TGTGCCAGCAGAAGGGACAGGGAGGTTGACACTGAAGCTTTCTTT.

In regard to this clonotype: Possible read error: a much larger clone is one base away. This chain joins TRBV7-2 and TRBJ2-5; D is perhaps TRBD1 or TRBD2 (5 bases each). In germline, CDR1 is SGHTA, CDR2 FQGNSA. The CDR3 has 15 amino acids. The CDR3 DNA is TGTGCCAGCAGCTTAAGAGCGGACAACCAAGAGACCCAGTGCTTC. Protein sequence: CASSLRADNQETQCF.

This clonotype was observed many times. The chain has TRBV7-7 and TRBJ2-7; D might be TRBD1 or TRBD2, each matching 5 bases. V was clipped by 0 bases and J by 7 bases, with 10 bases between them. Germline V CDR1 and CDR2: SSHAT, FNYEAQ (reference sequence). This CDR3 is built from 13 residues. CDR3 protein: CASSLAREKEQYF. CDR3 DNA: TGTGCCAGCAGCTTAGCCAGGGAGAAGGAGCAGTACTTC. Supplemented by reference TRBV7-7 and TRBJ2-7, the full variable domain reads GAGVSQSPRYKVTKRGQDVTLRCDPISSHATLYWYQQALGQGPEFLTYFNYEAQPDKSGLPSDRFSAERPEGSISTLTIQRTEQRDSAMYRCASSLAREKEQYFGPGTRLTVT.

This clonotype showed up many times. The chain is built from TRBV5-1 and TRBJ2-3; D perhaps matches TRBD2 (5 bases). There are 15 residues in the CDR3. Trimming took off 0 bases at V and 5 bases at J, with 13 bases between the two ends. Per germline, CDR1 SGHRS and CDR2 YFSETQ. The CDR3 loop is CASSLDGVSGDTQYF. The CDR3 DNA reads TGCGCCAGCAGCTTGGACGGGGTCTCTGGAGATACGCAGTATTTT.

This clonotype came up a few times. This sequence may be a read error, since a much larger clone differs from it by one base. The V gene is TRBV10-3, the J gene TRBJ1-2, with TRBD1 matching over 7 bases. Trimming took 6 bases from V and 3 from J; bases not matched to a gene: 4. CDR1 ENHRY and CDR2 SYGVKD come from the germline V gene. This CDR3 region has 13 residues. DNA for the CDR3: TGTGCCATCAGCTTTACAGGGGACTATGGCTACACCTTC. This gives the protein CAISFTGDYGYTF.

Notes on this clonotype: Since a much larger clone is just one base distant, this may be a read error. V is TRBV25-1 and J is TRBJ1-1; 8 positions match TRBD1. The length of the CDR3 is 15 residues. Germline V gene lookup returns CDR1 MGHDK and CDR2 SYGVNS. Unmatched junction bases numbered 13, after V lost 8 bases and J lost 5 bases. For the CDR3, the DNA is TGTGCCAGCGGCTCAAACAGGGGGTGGGTTACTGAAGCTTTCTTT. The encoded protein is CASGSNRGWVTEAFF.

The chain carries TRBV7-9 and TRBJ2-2; 7 nucleotides line up with TRBD2. CDR3 length: 15 amino acids. V shed 3 bases, J shed 1 base, and the junction held 2 bases outside the gene matches. From germline, CDR1 is SEHNR and CDR2 FQNEAQ (reference sequence). Here the CDR3 DNA reads TGTGCCAGCAGCTTTTCTAGCGGGAACACCGGGGAGCTGTTTTTT. The encoded protein is CASSFSSGNTGELFF.

V gene TRBV24-1 combines with J gene TRBJ1-5; D not resolved. The germline V gene encodes CDR1 KGHDR and CDR2 SFDVKD. V was trimmed by 1 base and J by 6 bases, leaving 6 bases between them. The CDR3 totals 13 residues. The CDR3 loop is CATSDFEGQPQHF. The CDR3 region has the DNA TGTGCCACCAGTGATTTCGAGGGTCAGCCCCAGCATTTT.